This entry features one T cell receptor (beta chain) sequence. The CDR3 runs 16 residues. Germline V gives CDR1 LGHNA, CDR2 YNFKEQ. V was trimmed by 1 base and J by 4 bases, leaving 16 bases between them. In the study's own analysis: Estimation of nucleated cell counts relied on the amplification of reference gene primers. Clones were sequenced by immunoSEQ multiplex PCR, and TCRdb holds only the in-frame ones, with some missing. The V and J calls and clone size come from that table; D and trimming were worked out from the DNA. The sample lists about 360,000 clones; around nine tenths were seen once. These data originate in a study of blood T cell repertoires in COVID-19. Study-level information: Sites across the United States, Italy and Spain contributed samples from acute and convalescent COVID-19. Sample material is recorded as cDNA or gDNA derived from T cells, B-cell-depleted T cells, or PBMCs.

The chain combines TRBV4-2 with TRBJ1-1; no firm D call. The receptor was derived from a human donor in a cohort sampled during active COVID-19. The sample consisted of peripheral blood. The CDR3 DNA reads as TGTGCCAGCAGCCAAGGCCATTTGGGCGGAGGCACTGAAGCTTTCTTT. It codes for CASSQGHLGGGTEAFF.